This T cell receptor beta chain was obtained from a study of T cell repertoires in cytomegalovirus infection. Overall study context: Public TCR beta signature analysis indicated the presence of both CMV infection and matching HLA type. General study results and limits: The ex vivo response showed dominance by HLA-C-restricted CMV-specific TCR beta clonotypes. Of the TCR beta families, the public ones yielded a cumulative frequency that identified carriers of CMV plus the relevant HLA.

This clonotype was seen only a few times. The antigen remains undetermined. V gave up 2 bases and J gave up 1 base, with 8 bases separating them. The length of the CDR3 is 14 residues. CDR1 and CDR2 (germline): MNHEY, SVGEGT. TCRdb passed the reads through MiXCR, listing each CDR3 protein once. The sample has about 190,000 distinct CDR3 sequences; roughly 27% are singletons. The rearrangement uses TRBV6-2 or TRBV6-3 and TRBJ2-5; tentative D call: TRBD2 (6 bases). This sequence originates from a human donor in good health (CMV status not recorded). Some clones in this sample may be carry-over from other donors' samples. The sample consisted of PBMCs. DNA for the CDR3: TGTGCCAGCAGTTACGGAGCGGGCCAAGAGACCCAGTACTTC. Its protein is CASSYGAGQETQYF.